A selection of T cell receptor beta chains follows, all from one sample in a study of blood T cell repertoires in COVID-19. Measured with immunoSEQ multiplex PCR; TCRdb has only the in-frame clones, and not every one. Among 100,000 to 150,000 clones, 81% were seen once, and the ten largest hold over 7.5%. Sequencing used peripheral blood. These receptors all come from a woman in her sixties or seventies with active or convalescent COVID-19. Both conserved end residues are trimmed from each CDR3. A D gene is named only where the DNA matches it firmly.

j_call | d_call | v_call | cdr3_aa
TRBJ2-6 | - | TRBV27 | ASSWVRAGANVLT
TRBJ2-1 | TRBD1 | TRBV24-1 | ATSDPGQGSYNEQF
TRBJ2-5 | - | TRBV7-9 | ASSLEGKQETQY
TRBJ2-1 | TRBD2 | TRBV5-4 | ASSFEASGYNEQF
TRBJ2-3 | - | TRBV10-2 | ASSDFTDTQY
TRBJ1-5 | - | TRBV6-6 | AIPGQGKGPQH
TRBJ1-2 | TRBD1 | TRBV5-6 | ASSLTGENYGYT
TRBJ2-2 | - | TRBV24-1 | ATADRSNTGELF
TRBJ1-2 | - | TRBV19 | ASSIGGASNYGYT
TRBJ1-1 | - | TRBV10-3 | AISEGGAAVEAF
TRBJ1-2 | - | TRBV27 | ASSLDWTDYGYT
TRBJ1-2 | TRBD1 | TRBV6-4 | ASSDSRTGGIYGYT
TRBJ2-1 | TRBD1 | TRBV5-6 | ASSLGQGDNEQF
TRBJ1-1 | - | TRBV6-2/TRBV6-3 | ASSYVPTGDTEAF
TRBJ1-2 | - | TRBV7-2 | ASSFPQGLGYT
TRBJ2-2 | - | TRBV6-5 | ASLREDTGELF
TRBJ1-2 | TRBD1 | TRBV6-6 | ASRGTGGEGYT
TRBJ2-3 | TRBD1 | TRBV19 | ASSKGQAGTDTQY
TRBJ2-5 | - | TRBV30 | AWSENRLGRFLETQY
TRBJ1-5 | - | TRBV19 | ASSSDGTLSPQH
TRBJ1-5 | - | TRBV6-5 | ASSTGTNSNQPQH
TRBJ2-2 | - | TRBV7-7 | ASSRGTGELF
TRBJ1-1 | TRBD1 | TRBV12-3/TRBV12-4 | ASSFGTGAEAF
TRBJ1-1 | - | TRBV20-1 | SAQIGEAF
TRBJ1-2 | - | TRBV4-2 | ASSQDSEGRLGYT
TRBJ2-5 | - | TRBV14 | ASSQDIEETQY
TRBJ1-1 | - | TRBV21-1 | ASSTSWGEENTEAF
TRBJ1-2 | - | TRBV9 | ASSAQGFQNYGYT
TRBJ2-7 | TRBD2 | TRBV6-5 | ATQLAGLYEQY
TRBJ2-5 | TRBD2 | TRBV6-2/TRBV6-3 | ASSPGGSSGRKTQY
TRBJ2-7 | - | TRBV18 | ASSPAVDSYEQY
TRBJ2-2 | TRBD1 | TRBV2 | ASSEADRENTGELF
TRBJ2-5 | - | TRBV6-2/TRBV6-3 | ASSYRTGREETQY